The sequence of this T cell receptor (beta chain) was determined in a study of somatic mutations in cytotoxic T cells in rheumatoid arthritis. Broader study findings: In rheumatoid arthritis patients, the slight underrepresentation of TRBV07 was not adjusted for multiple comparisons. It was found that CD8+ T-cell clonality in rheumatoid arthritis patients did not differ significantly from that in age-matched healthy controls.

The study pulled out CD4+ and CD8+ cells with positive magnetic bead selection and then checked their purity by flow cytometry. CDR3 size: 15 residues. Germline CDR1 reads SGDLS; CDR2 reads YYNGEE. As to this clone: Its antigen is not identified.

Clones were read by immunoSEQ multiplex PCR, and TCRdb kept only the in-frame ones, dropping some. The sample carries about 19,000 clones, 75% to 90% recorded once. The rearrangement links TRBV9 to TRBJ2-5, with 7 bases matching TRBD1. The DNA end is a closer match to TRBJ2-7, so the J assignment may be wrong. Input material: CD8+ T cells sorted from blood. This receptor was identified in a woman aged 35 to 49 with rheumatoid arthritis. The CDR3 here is CASSVGGGGTYEQYF. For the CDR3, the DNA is TGTGCCAGCAGCGTAGGAGGGGGCGGAACTTACGAGCAGTACTTC.